Following are 28 T cell receptor beta chains from one sample sequenced in a study of shared clonotypes between healthy human individuals. Naivety among CD8 cells was defined by CD45RO negativity and positive CCR7 selection, thereby excluding terminally differentiated effector memory CD45RA+ cells. Clones were sequenced by immunoSEQ multiplex PCR, and TCRdb holds only the in-frame ones, with some missing. The table has 650,000 to 800,000 clones, around 90% seen once; the top ten hold roughly 22%. What was sequenced was naive CD8+ T cells sorted from blood. The origin of the receptors is a man aged 25 to 45 in good health.

This chain links TRBV15 with TRBJ2-2, with D perhaps TRBD1 (6 bases). V dropped 5 bases and J dropped 2 bases, with 15 bases sitting between them. The CDR3 contains 16 residues. Germline CDR1 and CDR2: LNHNV and YYDKDF (reference sequence). The CDR3 loop is CATSLRGSVNTGELFF. The CDR3 nucleotides are TGTGCCACCAGCCTAAGGGGGAGCGTCAACACCGGGGAGCTGTTTTTT.

The chain employs TRBV29-1 and TRBJ2-2, with TRBD2 matching 9 bases. The CDR3 consists of 16 residues. V was pared by 6 bases and J by 3 bases, with 11 bases of the junction left unmatched. Germline-derived CDR1 and CDR2 are SQVTM and ANQGSEA. CDR3 DNA: TGCAGCGTCTGGTTAGCGGGAGTCCAGGACACCGGGGAGCTGTTTTTT. It encodes CSVWLAGVQDTGELFF.

In this sample, this clone turned up once. The V call is TRBV7-9, the J call TRBJ2-2; D is undetermined. Trimming removed 1 base at V and 4 bases at J, with 10 bases between. CDR3 size: 15 residues. Germline V gives CDR1 SEHNR, CDR2 FQNEAQ (reference sequence). The CDR3 spells CASSLGDLGTGELFF. As DNA, the CDR3 is TGTGCCAGCAGCTTAGGAGACCTGGGCACCGGGGAGCTGTTTTTT.

The rearrangement joins TRBV28 to TRBJ1-2; D not resolved. Germline loops: CDR1 MDHEN, CDR2 SYDVKM. Deletions cut 0 bases from V and 6 bases from J, with 8 bases between. This CDR3 is built from 13 residues. CDR3 DNA sequence: TGTGCCAGCAGTTTATGGGGGTCTGATGGCTACACCTTC. This sequence encodes CASSLWGSDGYTF.

The chain is built from TRBV7-9 and TRBJ2-1; D tentatively reads TRBD1 or TRBD2 (5 bases each). Germline lookup yields CDR1 SEHNR and CDR2 FQNEAQ (reference sequence). V gave up 1 base and J gave up 4 bases, with 20 bases separating them. The CDR3 extends over 18 amino acids. The CDR3 region is CASSLGGAGSRGYNEQFF. CDR3 coding DNA: TGTGCCAGCAGCTTAGGAGGGGCGGGTTCGAGAGGGTACAATGAGCAGTTCTTC.

A note on this clone: The junction departs from germline at one end; a sequencing error may be responsible. This chain uses TRBV5-1 with TRBJ1-2; 7 bases map to TRBD1. The CDR3 runs to 15 residues. The germline V gene encodes CDR1 SGHRS and CDR2 YFSETQ. The CDR3 nucleotides are TGCGCCCGCAGCACGGGGGAGGGGGCCAGCTATGGCTACACCTTC. Encoded protein: CARSTGEGASYGYTF.

This chain uses TRBV7-8 with TRBJ2-7; weak D call: TRBD1 (5 bases). V was shortened by 1 base and J by 1 base, with 11 bases between the two germline ends. Germline CDR1 and CDR2: SGHVS and FQNEAQ. CDR3 size: 15 residues. Written as DNA, the CDR3 is TGTGCCAGCAGCTTAGAAGATGGGGCGTCCTACGAGCAGTACTTC. Its protein is CASSLEDGASYEQYF. The entire variable domain, with the rest obtained from reference TRBV7-8 and TRBJ2-7, is as follows: GAGVSQSPRYKVAKRGQDVALRCDPISGHVSLFWYQQALGQGPEFLTYFQNEAQLDKSGLPSDRFFAERPEGSVSTLKIQRTQQEDSAVYLCASSLEDGASYEQYFGPGTRLTVT.

The chain employs TRBV19 and TRBJ2-7; 7 bases line up with TRBD2. The CDR3 is 13 amino acids. V lost 6 bases to trimming and J lost 6 bases; unmatched junction nucleotides: 8. Germline CDR1 LNHDA, CDR2 SQIVND (reference sequence). CDR3 protein: CASSSRREVEQYF. DNA for the CDR3: TGTGCCAGTAGCTCCCGACGGGAGGTCGAGCAGTACTTC.

This clone has a handful of counts. V usage is TRBV14 and J usage is TRBJ2-1; 9 bases line up with TRBD2. With V trimmed by 2 bases and J by 5 bases, 10 bases remained unmatched. The CDR3 sequence is 17 residues long. Germline V gene data show CDR1 as SGHDN and CDR2 as FVKESK. CDR3 sequence reads: CASSQFLLAGAHNEQFF. The CDR3 DNA reads TGTGCCAGCAGCCAATTTTTATTAGCGGGAGCACACAATGAGCAGTTCTTC.

The chain joins TRBV28 to TRBJ2-1; the match to TRBD2 covers 13 bases. With V trimmed by 2 bases and J by 10 bases, 5 bases remained unmatched. The CDR3 contains 15 residues. Germline CDR1 is MDHEN and CDR2 is SYDVKM. The CDR3 loop reads CASSLGLAGVGEQFF. Written as DNA, the CDR3 is TGTGCCAGCAGTTTAGGACTAGCGGGAGTAGGGGAGCAGTTCTTC. Full variable domain (missing parts from reference TRBV28 and TRBJ2-1): DVKVTQSSRYLVKRTGEKVFLECVQDMDHENMFWYRQDPGLGLRLIYFSYDVKMKEKGDIPEGYSVSREKKERFSLILESASTNQTSMYLCASSLGLAGVGEQFFGPGTRLTVL.

The V and J genes are TRBV27 and TRBJ2-7, with D perhaps TRBD1 (5 bases). Germline V gene lookup returns CDR1 MNHEY and CDR2 SMNVEV (reference sequence). The germline V and J ends were trimmed by 3 bases and 1 base, with 10 bases remaining between them. CDR3 length: 14 residues. Written as DNA, the CDR3 is TGTGCCAGCAGTTTCTTTACAGGTTCCTACGAGCAGTACTTC. It is translated as CASSFFTGSYEQYF.

This chain joins TRBV5-4 and TRBJ2-3; 9 nucleotides align to TRBD2. Per the germline V gene, CDR1 is SGHNT and CDR2 is YYREEE (reference sequence). This CDR3 spans 16 amino acids. V dropped 4 bases and J dropped 5; count of bases not matched to a gene: 11. CDR3 DNA: TGTGCCAGCAGCCCGGACAGCGGGAGGCTAGAAGATACGCAGTATTTT. This sequence encodes CASSPDSGRLEDTQYF.

J is TRBJ2-5 and V is TRBV5-6; TRBD2 is a possible D gene (6 bases). In germline, CDR1 is SGHDT, CDR2 YYEEEE. The length of the CDR3 is 16 residues. Trimming stripped 4 bases from V and 4 bases from J, with 20 bases between. The CDR3 DNA reads as TGTGCCAGCAGCCCGCAACGACGGGTGGGGGGAGAGACCCAGTACTTC. It yields the protein CASSPQRRVGGETQYF.

The CDR3 bases are TGTGCCACCAGCAGTTTCGTGACAGGGGTTGAAGAGCAGTACTTC. Translating gives CATSSFVTGVEEQYF. The V and J genes are TRBV15 and TRBJ2-7; 8 positions match TRBD1. This CDR3 comprises 15 residues. J gave up 7 bases and V 3 bases, and 11 bases lay outside the gene matches. From germline, CDR1 is LNHNV and CDR2 YYDKDF (reference sequence).

The chain carries TRBV28 and TRBJ1-5; D is possibly TRBD1 (6 bases). This CDR3 is 14 amino acids long. Germline CDR1 MDHEN, CDR2 SYDVKM. V was clipped by 4 bases and J by 6 bases, with 13 bases between them. The CDR3 DNA follows: TGTGCCAGCAGTTCAGGGGACGGGACTCAGCCCCAGCATTTT. It specifies CASSSGDGTQPQHF.

The chain uses TRBV7-9 and TRBJ2-7; D not resolved. CDR1 SEHNR and CDR2 FQNEAQ come from the germline V gene (reference sequence). The CDR3 extends over 11 amino acids. The V end was cut by 5 bases, the J end by 5 bases, with 7 bases between. This CDR3 reads CASSQSNEQYF. The DNA of the CDR3 is TGTGCCAGCAGCCAAAGTAACGAGCAGTACTTC.

The V call is TRBV27, the J call TRBJ2-1, with 7 bases that match TRBD2. Germline values: CDR1 MNHEY, CDR2 SMNVEV (reference sequence). The CDR3 is 13 amino acids. V was clipped by 4 bases and J by 9 bases; unmatched bases: 6. The CDR3 region is CASSYTSVAEQFF. Here the CDR3 DNA reads TGTGCCAGCAGTTATACTAGCGTTGCTGAGCAGTTCTTC.

The rearrangement uses TRBV29-1 and TRBJ2-5, with D perhaps matching TRBD1 or TRBD2 (5 bases each). Germline-derived CDR1 and CDR2 are SQVTM and ANQGSEA. This CDR3 is 15 amino acids long. The V gene lost 4 bases and the J gene lost 3 bases, with 18 bases spanning the gap. The CDR3 DNA is TGCAGCGTTGCGGGGACGGAGTCGCAGGAAGAGACCCAGTACTTC. Its protein product is CSVAGTESQEETQYF.

This rearrangement joins TRBV4-1 to TRBJ2-5; 7 bases agree with TRBD2. V was clipped by 1 base and J by 2 bases; unmatched bases: 7. Germline assignment: CDR1 MGHRA and CDR2 YSYEKL. CDR3 length: 16 amino acids. CDR3 DNA: TGCGCCAGCAGCCAAGTGGGGGTGGGGGGGCAAGAGACCCAGTACTTC. It encodes CASSQVGVGGQETQYF.

Regarding this clone: Other nucleotide sequences in the sample specify the same CDR3. The chain recombines TRBV18 with TRBJ2-5; D not resolved. V was shortened by 6 bases and J by 0 bases, with 2 bases between the two germline ends. Germline V gives CDR1 KGHSH, CDR2 LQKENI. The CDR3 extends over 11 amino acids. CDR3 residues: CASSYQETQYF. The DNA of the CDR3 is TGTGCCAGCTCGTACCAAGAGACCCAGTACTTC.

The CDR3 DNA is TGTGCCAGCAGCTCCGGACTAGTCGAGCAGTTCTTC. Encoded protein: CASSSGLVEQFF. The chain has TRBV2 and TRBJ2-1; 7 nucleotides match TRBD2. Looked up from germline, CDR1 is SNHLY and CDR2 is FYNNEI. The CDR3 extends over 12 amino acids. V trimming: 6 bases; J trimming: 10 bases; junction bases outside the gene matches: 6. Full variable domain (missing parts from reference TRBV2 and TRBJ2-1): EPEVTQTPSHQVTQMGQEVILRCVPISNHLYFYWYRQILGQKVEFLVSFYNNEISEKSEIFDDQFSVERPDGSNFTLKIRSTKLEDSAMYFCASSSGLVEQFFGPGTRLTVL.

This clone was counted a single time. This rearrangement joins TRBV5-1 to TRBJ2-7, with 7 bases identical to TRBD1. With V trimmed by 5 bases and J by 3 bases, 5 bases remained unmatched. Germline V lookup: CDR1 SGHRS, CDR2 YFSETQ. The CDR3 has 13 amino acids. The CDR3 region is CASRGTELYEQYF. The CDR3 nucleotides read TGCGCCAGCAGGGGGACAGAACTCTACGAGCAGTACTTC.

The genes are TRBV29-1 and TRBJ2-2, with D perhaps matching TRBD1 (6 bases). Trimming cost V 3 bases and J 1 base, with 9 bases left between them. Per the germline V gene, CDR1 is SQVTM and CDR2 is ANQGSEA. This CDR3 region has 14 residues. As DNA, the CDR3 is TGCAGCGTTGATGGGGGCGAGAACACCGGGGAGCTGTTTTTT. Its protein product is CSVDGGENTGELFF.

The chain carries TRBV28 and TRBJ2-7; possible D gene TRBD1, 6 bases. The CDR3 sequence is 14 residues long. Germline assignment: CDR1 MDHEN and CDR2 SYDVKM. V lost 2 bases to trimming and J lost 3 bases, with 11 bases between them. The DNA of the CDR3 is TGTGCCAGCAGTTTAGTCAGGGGAAACTACGAGCAGTACTTC. This gives the protein CASSLVRGNYEQYF.

This sequence joins TRBV2 and TRBJ2-4; possible D gene TRBD2, 6 bases. Germline assignment: CDR1 SNHLY and CDR2 FYNNEI. The CDR3 extends over 10 amino acids. Deletions cut 10 bases from V and 8 bases from J, with 9 bases between. The CDR3: CATRGHIQYF. The CDR3 bases are TGTGCCACGCGGGGTCACATTCAGTACTTC.

The V gene is TRBV7-6, the J gene TRBJ2-7; 7 nucleotides align to TRBD1. The CDR3 covers 13 residues. The V segment lost 5 bases and the J segment 7 bases; nucleotides outside the gene matches: 8. Germline loops: CDR1 SGHVS, CDR2 FNYEAQ. The CDR3 protein is CASSPAGTEEQYF. CDR3 nucleotides: TGTGCCAGCAGCCCAGCCGGGACAGAGGAGCAGTACTTC.

The CDR3 sequence is CASSPRTGETADTQYF. As DNA, the CDR3 is TGTGCCAGCAGCCCTAGGACAGGGGAGACAGCAGATACGCAGTATTTT. The chain links TRBV7-6 to TRBJ2-3; 9 nucleotides line up with TRBD1. V was clipped by 5 bases and J by 4 bases; unmatched bases: 10. Germline CDR1 is SGHVS and CDR2 is FNYEAQ. This CDR3 is built from 16 residues.

J is TRBJ2-1 and V is TRBV9; 10 bases match TRBD1. The CDR3 spans 23 residues. Per the germline V gene, CDR1 is SGDLS and CDR2 is YYNGEE. Germline trimming cut 0 bases from V and 9 bases from J; bases unmatched to any gene: 30. CDR3 DNA sequence: TGTGCCAGCAGCGTAGGAAACACTCGGGACAGGGGAGGATCCTTAGACCGTATCGGTGAGCAGTTCTTC. This gives the protein CASSVGNTRDRGGSLDRIGEQFF.